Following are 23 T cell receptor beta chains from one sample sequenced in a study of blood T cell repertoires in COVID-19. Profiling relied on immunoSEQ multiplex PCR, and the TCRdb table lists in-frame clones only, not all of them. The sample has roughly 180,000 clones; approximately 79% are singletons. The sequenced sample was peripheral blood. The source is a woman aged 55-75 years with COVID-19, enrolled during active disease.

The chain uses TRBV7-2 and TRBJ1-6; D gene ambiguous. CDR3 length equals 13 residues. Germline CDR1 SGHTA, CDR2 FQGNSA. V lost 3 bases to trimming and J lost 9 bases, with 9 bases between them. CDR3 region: CASSFSDLSPLHF. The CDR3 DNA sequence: TGTGCCAGCAGCTTCTCAGATCTTTCACCCCTCCACTTT.

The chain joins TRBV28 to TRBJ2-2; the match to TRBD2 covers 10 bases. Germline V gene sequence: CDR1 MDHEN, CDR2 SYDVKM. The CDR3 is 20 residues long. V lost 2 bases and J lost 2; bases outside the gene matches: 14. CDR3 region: CASSLRYSGLAGVNTGELFF. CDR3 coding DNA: TGTGCCAGCAGTTTAAGGTACTCGGGCCTAGCGGGAGTCAACACCGGGGAGCTGTTTTTT.

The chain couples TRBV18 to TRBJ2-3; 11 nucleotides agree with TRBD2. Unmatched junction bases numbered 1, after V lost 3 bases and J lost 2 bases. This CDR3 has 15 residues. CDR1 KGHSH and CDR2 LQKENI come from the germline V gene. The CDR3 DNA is TGTGCCAGCTCACCGACTAGCGGGGACACAGATACGCAGTATTTT. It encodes CASSPTSGDTDTQYF.

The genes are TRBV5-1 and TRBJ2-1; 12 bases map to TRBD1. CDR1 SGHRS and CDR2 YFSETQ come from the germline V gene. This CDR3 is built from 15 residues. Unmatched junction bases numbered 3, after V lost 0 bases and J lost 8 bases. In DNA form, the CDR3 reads TGCGCCAGCAGCTTGGCCGGGGACAGGGGGCATGAGCAGTTCTTC. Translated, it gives CASSLAGDRGHEQFF.

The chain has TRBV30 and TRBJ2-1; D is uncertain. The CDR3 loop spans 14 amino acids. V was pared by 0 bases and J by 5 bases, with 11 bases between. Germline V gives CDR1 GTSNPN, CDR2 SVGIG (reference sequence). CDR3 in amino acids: CAWSVSSVHNEQFF. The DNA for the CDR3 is TGTGCCTGGAGTGTATCGTCGGTCCACAATGAGCAGTTCTTC.

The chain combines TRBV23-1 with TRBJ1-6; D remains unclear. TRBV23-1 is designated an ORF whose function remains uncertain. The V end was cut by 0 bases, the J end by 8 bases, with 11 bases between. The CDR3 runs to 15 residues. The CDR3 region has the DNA TGCGCCAGCAGTCAATCGGTGACTGATCATTCACCCCTCCACTTT. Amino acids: CASSQSVTDHSPLHF.

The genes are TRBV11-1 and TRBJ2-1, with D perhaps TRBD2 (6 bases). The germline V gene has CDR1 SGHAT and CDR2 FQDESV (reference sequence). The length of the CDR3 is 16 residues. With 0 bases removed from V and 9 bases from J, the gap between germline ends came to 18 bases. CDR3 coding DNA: TGTGCCAGCAGCTTAGCGGGGAGACTAGTCGGTAGTGAGCAGTTCTTC. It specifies CASSLAGRLVGSEQFF.

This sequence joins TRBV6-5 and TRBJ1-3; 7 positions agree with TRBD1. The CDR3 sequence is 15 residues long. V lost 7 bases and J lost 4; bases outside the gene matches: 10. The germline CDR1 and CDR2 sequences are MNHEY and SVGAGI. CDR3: CASTRGAGEGNTIYF. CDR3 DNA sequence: TGTGCCAGCACCAGGGGGGCAGGGGAAGGAAACACCATATATTTT.

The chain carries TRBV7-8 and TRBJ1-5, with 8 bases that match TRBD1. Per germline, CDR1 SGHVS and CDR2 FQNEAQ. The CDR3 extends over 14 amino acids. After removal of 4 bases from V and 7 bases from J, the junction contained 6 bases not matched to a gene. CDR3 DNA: TGTGCCAGCAGCTCTCAGGGGGCCTGGCAGCCCCAGCATTTT. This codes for CASSSQGAWQPQHF. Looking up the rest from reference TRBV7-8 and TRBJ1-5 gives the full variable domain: GAGVSQSPRYKVAKRGQDVALRCDPISGHVSLFWYQQALGQGPEFLTYFQNEAQLDKSGLPSDRFFAERPEGSVSTLKIQRTQQEDSAVYLCASSSQGAWQPQHFGDGTRLSIL.

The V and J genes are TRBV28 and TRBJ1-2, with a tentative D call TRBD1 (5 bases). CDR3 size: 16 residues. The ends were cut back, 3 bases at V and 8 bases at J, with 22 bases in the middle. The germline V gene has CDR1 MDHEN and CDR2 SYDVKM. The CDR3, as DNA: TGTGCCAGCAGTTTGCCCAACGCTCCGGGGGGTCGGGGCTACACCTTC. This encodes CASSLPNAPGGRGYTF.

The CDR3 nucleotides read TGTGCCAGCAGTTTATGGCCCCCACGGGGGGCCGTTAAATTCTCCAATGAGCAGTTCTTC. Protein: CASSLWPPRGAVKFSNEQFF. The rearrangement joins TRBV27 to TRBJ2-1; possibly TRBD2 for D (7 bases). The CDR3 contains 20 residues. The V and J ends lost 1 base and 6 bases respectively, with 28 bases between them. Germline V gene sequence: CDR1 MNHEY, CDR2 SMNVEV (reference sequence).

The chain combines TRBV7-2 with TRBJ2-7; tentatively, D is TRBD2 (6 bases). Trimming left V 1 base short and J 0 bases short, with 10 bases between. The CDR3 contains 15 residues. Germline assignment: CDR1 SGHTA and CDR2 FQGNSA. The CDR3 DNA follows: TGTGCCAGCAGCTTAGTGGGCGGGGCCTCCTACGAGCAGTACGTC. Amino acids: CASSLVGGASYEQYV.

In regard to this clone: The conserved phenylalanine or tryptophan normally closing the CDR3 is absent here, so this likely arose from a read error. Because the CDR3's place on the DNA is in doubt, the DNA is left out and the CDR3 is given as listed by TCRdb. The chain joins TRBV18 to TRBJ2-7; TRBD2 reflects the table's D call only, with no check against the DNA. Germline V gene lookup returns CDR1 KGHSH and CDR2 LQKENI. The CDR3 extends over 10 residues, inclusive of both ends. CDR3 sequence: CASSAIPRGC.

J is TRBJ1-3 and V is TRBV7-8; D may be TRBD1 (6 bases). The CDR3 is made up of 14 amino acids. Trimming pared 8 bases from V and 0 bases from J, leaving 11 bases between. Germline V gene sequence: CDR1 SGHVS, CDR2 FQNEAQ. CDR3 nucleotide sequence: TGTGCCAGCGCACAGGGCTTCTCTGGAAACACCATATATTTT. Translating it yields CASAQGFSGNTIYF.

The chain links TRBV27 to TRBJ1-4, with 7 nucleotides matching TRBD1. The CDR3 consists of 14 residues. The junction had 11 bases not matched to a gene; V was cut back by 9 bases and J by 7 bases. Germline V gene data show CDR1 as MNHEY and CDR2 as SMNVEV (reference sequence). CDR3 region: CARPTTGPGEKLFF. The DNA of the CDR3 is TGTGCCAGGCCGACGACAGGGCCAGGTGAAAAACTGTTTTTT.

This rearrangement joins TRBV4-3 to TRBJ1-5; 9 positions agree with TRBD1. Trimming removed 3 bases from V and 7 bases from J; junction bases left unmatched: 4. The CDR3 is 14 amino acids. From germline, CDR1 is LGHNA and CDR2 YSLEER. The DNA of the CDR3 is TGCGCCAGCAGCCAGGACAGGGGAAACCAGCCCCAGCATTTT. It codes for CASSQDRGNQPQHF.

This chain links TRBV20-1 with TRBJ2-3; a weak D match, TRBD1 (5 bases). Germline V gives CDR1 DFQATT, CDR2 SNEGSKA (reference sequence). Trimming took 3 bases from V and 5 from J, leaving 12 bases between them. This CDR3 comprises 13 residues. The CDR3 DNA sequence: TGCAGTGCTAGTCTCACGCAGGGAGATACGCAGTATTTT. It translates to CSASLTQGDTQYF.

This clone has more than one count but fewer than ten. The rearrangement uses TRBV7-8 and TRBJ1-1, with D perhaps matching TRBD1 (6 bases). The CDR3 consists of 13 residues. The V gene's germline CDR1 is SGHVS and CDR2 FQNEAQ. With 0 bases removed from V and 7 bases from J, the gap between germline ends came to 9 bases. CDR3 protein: CASSLALDSEAFF. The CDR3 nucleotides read TGTGCCAGCAGCTTAGCCCTGGACAGTGAAGCTTTCTTT.

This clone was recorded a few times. CDR3 sequence: CASSPRIDEKLFF. CDR3 DNA sequence: TGTGCCAGCTCACCAAGAATAGATGAAAAACTGTTTTTT. The chain has TRBV18 and TRBJ1-4; D ambiguous. V lost 2 bases and J lost 6, with 7 bases in between. Germline lookup yields CDR1 KGHSH and CDR2 LQKENI. The CDR3 consists of 13 residues.

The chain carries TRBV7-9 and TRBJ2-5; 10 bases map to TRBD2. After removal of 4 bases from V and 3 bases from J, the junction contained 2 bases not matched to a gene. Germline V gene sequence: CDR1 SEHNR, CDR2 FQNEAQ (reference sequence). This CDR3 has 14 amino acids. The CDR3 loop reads CASSSGLAEETQYF. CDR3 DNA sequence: TGTGCCAGCAGCTCAGGACTAGCGGAAGAGACCCAGTACTTC.

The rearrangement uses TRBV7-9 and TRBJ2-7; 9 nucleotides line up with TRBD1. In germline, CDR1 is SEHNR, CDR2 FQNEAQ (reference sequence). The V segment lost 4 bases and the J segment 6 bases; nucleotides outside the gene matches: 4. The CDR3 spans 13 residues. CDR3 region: CASSSDRGIEQYV. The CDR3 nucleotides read TGTGCCAGCAGCTCGGACAGGGGAATCGAGCAGTACGTC.

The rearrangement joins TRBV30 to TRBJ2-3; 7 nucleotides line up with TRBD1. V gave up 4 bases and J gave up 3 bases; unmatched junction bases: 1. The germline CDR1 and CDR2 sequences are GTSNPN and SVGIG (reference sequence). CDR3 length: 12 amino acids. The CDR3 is CAWTTGTDTQYF. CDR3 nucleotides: TGTGCCTGGACGACAGGGACAGATACGCAGTATTTT.

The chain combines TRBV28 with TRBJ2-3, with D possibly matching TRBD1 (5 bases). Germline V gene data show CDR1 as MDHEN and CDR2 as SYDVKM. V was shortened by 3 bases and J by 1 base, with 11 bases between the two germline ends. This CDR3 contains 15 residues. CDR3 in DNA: TGTGCCAGCAGTTTCTCCAGGGTGGGCACAGATACGCAGTATTTT. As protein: CASSFSRVGTDTQYF.